This entry is about one T cell receptor beta chain. The antigen remains unidentified. The germline V gene has CDR1 SNHLY and CDR2 FYNNEI. Trimming stripped 5 bases from V and 4 bases from J, with 6 bases between. The CDR3 length is 12 residues. This record belongs to a study of T cell responses to AZD1222 COVID-19 vaccine. Overall study results and limits: Baseline serostatus was positive in only six or seven AZD1222 recipients. Clonal diversity was possibly underestimated, and white British individuals and females predominated among donors. Unmutated variant regions are reportedly targeted by nearly half of spike-specific TCRs. After two AZD1222 doses, spike-specific TCR breadth and depth rose versus day 0.

The protocol was immunoSEQ multiplex PCR, while the TCRdb copy is restricted to in-frame clones and leaves out a portion. The table lists approximately 50,000 clones, approximately 89% of them singletons. The source was peripheral blood, collected on day 0 of MenACWY control vaccination. The sequence was collected from an adult in good health. The J gene is TRBJ1-5, the V gene TRBV2; D remains unclear. The CDR3 region is CASSQSNQPQHF. The CDR3 nucleotides are TGTGCCAGCAGTCAGTCTAATCAGCCCCAGCATTTT.